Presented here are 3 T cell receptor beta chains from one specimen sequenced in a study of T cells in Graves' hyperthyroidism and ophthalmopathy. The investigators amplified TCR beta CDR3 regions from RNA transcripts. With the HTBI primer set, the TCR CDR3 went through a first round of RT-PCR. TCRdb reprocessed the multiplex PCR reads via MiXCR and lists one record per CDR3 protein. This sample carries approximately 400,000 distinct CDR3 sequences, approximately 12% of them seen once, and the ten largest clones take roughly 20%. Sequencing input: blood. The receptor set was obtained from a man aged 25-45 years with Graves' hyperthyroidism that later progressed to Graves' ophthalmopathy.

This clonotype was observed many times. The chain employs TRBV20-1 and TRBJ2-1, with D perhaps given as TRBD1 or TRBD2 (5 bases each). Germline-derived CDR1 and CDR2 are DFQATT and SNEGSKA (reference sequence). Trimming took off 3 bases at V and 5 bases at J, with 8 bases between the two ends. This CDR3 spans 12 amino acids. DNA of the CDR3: TGCAGTGCTAGCGGGGCCCACAATGAGCAGTTCTTC. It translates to CSASGAHNEQFF.

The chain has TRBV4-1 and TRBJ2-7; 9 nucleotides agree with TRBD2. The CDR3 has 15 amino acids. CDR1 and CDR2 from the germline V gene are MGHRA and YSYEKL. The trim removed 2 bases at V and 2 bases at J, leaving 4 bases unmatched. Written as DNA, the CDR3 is TGCGCCAGCAGCCAAAGCGGGGGGACTACCTACGAGCAGTACTTC. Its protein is CASSQSGGTTYEQYF.

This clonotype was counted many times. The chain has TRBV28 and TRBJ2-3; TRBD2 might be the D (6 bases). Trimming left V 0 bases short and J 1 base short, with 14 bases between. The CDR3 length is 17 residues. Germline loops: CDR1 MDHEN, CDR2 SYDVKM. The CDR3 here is CASSLCGGLGCTDTQYF. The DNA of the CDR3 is TGTGCCAGCAGTTTATGCGGGGGTTTAGGGTGCACAGATACGCAGTATTTT.